The 9 T cell receptor beta chains reported below all come from one sample, sequenced in a study of CD8 T cells in Susac syndrome. RNA totalling roughly 0.45 to 1 ug underwent reverse transcription with random hexamers. One entry per CDR3 protein results from TCRdb running MiXCR on the immunoSEQ multiplex PCR reads. The table has about 200,000 distinct CDR3 sequences, roughly 95% seen once. Sequencing input: CD4+ T cells from PBMCs. These receptors originate from a human donor in good health.

This CDR3 reads CASSQPDREGEKLFF. CDR3 DNA sequence: TGCGCCAGCAGCCAACCCGACAGGGAGGGTGAAAAACTGTTTTTT. The chain uses TRBV4-1 and TRBJ1-4, with 7 bases identical to TRBD1. CDR3 size: 15 residues. CDR1 and CDR2 (germline): MGHRA, YSYEKL. V gave up 2 bases and J gave up 7 bases; unmatched junction bases: 7.

The chain employs TRBV29-1 and TRBJ1-5; D unresolved. From germline, CDR1 is SQVTM and CDR2 ANQGSEA. This CDR3 region has 12 residues. V gave up 6 bases and J gave up 4 bases, with 10 bases separating them. The CDR3 here is CSVGGKNQPQHF. The DNA for the CDR3 is TGCAGCGTCGGCGGAAAGAATCAGCCCCAGCATTTT. Combining the CDR3 with reference TRBV29-1 and TRBJ1-5 gives the whole variable domain SAVISQKPSRDICQRGTSLTIQCQVDSQVTMMFWYRQQPGQSLTLIATANQGSEATYESGFVIDKFPISRPNLTFSTLTVSNMSPEDSSIYLCSVGGKNQPQHFGDGTRLSIL.

The table lists this clonotype with a count of one. The V call is TRBV6-5, the J call TRBJ1-1; a weak D match, TRBD1 (5 bases). The CDR3 extends over 13 amino acids. Germline V gene sequence: CDR1 MNHEY, CDR2 SVGAGI. V was trimmed by 8 bases and J by 4 bases, leaving 14 bases between them. The CDR3 loop is CASVRVKGTEAFF. CDR3 DNA sequence: TGTGCCAGCGTCAGGGTTAAAGGCACTGAAGCTTTCTTT.

The chain is built from TRBV29-1 and TRBJ2-3; a possible D gene is TRBD1 (5 bases). The V gene's germline CDR1 is SQVTM and CDR2 ANQGSEA. V was clipped by 4 bases and J by 6 bases, with 11 bases between them. The CDR3 totals 12 residues. This chain's CDR3 is CSVAAQEDTQYF. The CDR3 DNA sequence: TGCAGCGTTGCGGCACAGGAGGATACGCAGTATTTT.

This chain joins TRBV27 and TRBJ1-6; D is undetermined. Trimming took 3 bases from V and 0 from J, leaving 9 bases between them. The V gene's germline CDR1 is MNHEY and CDR2 SMNVEV (reference sequence). This CDR3 has 16 amino acids. CDR3 protein: CASSFGRGSYNSPLHF. The CDR3 nucleotides are TGTGCCAGCAGTTTTGGGCGGGGCTCCTATAATTCACCCCTCCACTTT.

The V and J genes are TRBV27 and TRBJ1-5, with no clear D. Germline CDR1 reads MNHEY; CDR2 reads SMNVEV (reference sequence). V shed 8 bases and J shed 5 bases, with 10 bases lying between them. The CDR3 covers 12 residues. CDR3 sequence (DNA): TGTGCCAGCGCGAGCCGGCATCAGCCCCAGCATTTT. Translation: CASASRHQPQHF.

This chain joins TRBV29-1 and TRBJ1-1; maybe TRBD1 (6 bases). The CDR3 is 13 residues long. The germline CDR1 and CDR2 sequences are SQVTM and ANQGSEA. Between the trimmed V and J ends, which lost 8 bases and 5 bases, there was a span of 18 bases. In DNA form, the CDR3 reads TGCAGCTCAAGCATGGGGGGGCGGACTGAAGCTTTCTTT. As protein: CSSSMGGRTEAFF.

The chain joins TRBV30 to TRBJ1-2; tentative D call: TRBD1 (5 bases). The V end lost 2 bases, the J end lost 3 bases, and 16 bases lay between the germline ends. The CDR3 is made up of 15 amino acids. Per germline, CDR1 GTSNPN and CDR2 SVGIG (reference sequence). CDR3 coding DNA: TGTGCCTGGAGTTTCCGTTCGGGGCTTGACTATGGCTACACCTTC. Its protein product is CAWSFRSGLDYGYTF.

V gene TRBV2 combines with J gene TRBJ1-1; D remains unclear. The CDR3 is 14 amino acids. Germline V lookup: CDR1 SNHLY, CDR2 FYNNEI. V was cut by 3 bases and J by 2 bases, with 10 bases left in between. CDR3 DNA: TGTGCCAGCAGTGACATGGGAGGTAACACTGAAGCTTTCTTT. Its protein is CASSDMGGNTEAFF. Drawing the rest from reference TRBV2 and TRBJ1-1, the complete variable domain is EPEVTQTPSHQVTQMGQEVILRCVPISNHLYFYWYRQILGQKVEFLVSFYNNEISEKSEIFDDQFSVERPDGSNFTLKIRSTKLEDSAMYFCASSDMGGNTEAFFGQGTRLTVV.